This TCR beta chain was sequenced during a study of tumor-infiltrating lymphocytes in oesophageal squamous cell carcinoma. TCRdb analysed the PCR reads with MiXCR anew, one entry per CDR3 protein. The sample has fewer than 20,000 distinct CDR3 sequences; around 38% are singletons. The sequenced material came from normal esophageal tissue next to the tumor. The clonotype comes from a male donor with esophageal squamous cell carcinoma.

DNA for the CDR3: TGTGCCAGCAGTAGATTAGACAGACAAGAGACCCAGTACTTC. Its translation is CASSRLDRQETQYF. This rearrangement joins TRBV28 to TRBJ2-5; D possibly corresponds to TRBD1 (5 bases). Looked up from germline, CDR1 is MDHEN and CDR2 is SYDVKM. The V gene lost 5 bases and the J gene lost 2 bases, with 12 bases spanning the gap. The CDR3 is 14 residues long.